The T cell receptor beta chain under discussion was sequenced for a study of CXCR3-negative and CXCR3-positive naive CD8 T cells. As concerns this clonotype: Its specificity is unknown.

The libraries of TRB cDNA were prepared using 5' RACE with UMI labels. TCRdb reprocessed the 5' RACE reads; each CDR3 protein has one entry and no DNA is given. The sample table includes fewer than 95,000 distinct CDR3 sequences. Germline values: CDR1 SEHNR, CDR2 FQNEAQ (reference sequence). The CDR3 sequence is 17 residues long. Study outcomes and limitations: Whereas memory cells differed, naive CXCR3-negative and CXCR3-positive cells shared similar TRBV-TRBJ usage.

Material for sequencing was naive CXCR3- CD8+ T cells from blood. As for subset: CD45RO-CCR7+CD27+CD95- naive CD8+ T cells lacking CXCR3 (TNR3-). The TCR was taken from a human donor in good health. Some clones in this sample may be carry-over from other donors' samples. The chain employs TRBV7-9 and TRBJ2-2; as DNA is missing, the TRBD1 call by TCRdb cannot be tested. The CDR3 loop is CASSLAPLPGLAGELFF.